The sequence of this T cell receptor beta chain was determined in a study of OX40 agonist ivuxolimab in advanced cancers. The study's findings and limits: Clonal expansion was seen in CD4+ and CD8+ blood T cells by week 6 at 0.1 to 3.0 mg/kg.

This clone appeared once. Its cognate antigen is unknown. Samples of blood were obtained at baseline, on cycle 4 day 1, and on cycle 7 day 1. The CDR3 extends over 16 amino acids. V lost 5 bases and J 0 bases, leaving 14 bases between the germline ends. In germline, CDR1 is LGHNA, CDR2 YNFKEQ. Profiled with immunoSEQ multiplex PCR; TCRdb holds only in-frame clones, not every one. The top ten hold about 17% of the sample, which has around 23,000 clones, 60% to 80% seen once. The TCR was taken from an adult with an advanced solid tumor such as melanoma, head and neck, liver or kidney cancer. V usage is TRBV4-2 and J usage is TRBJ1-3; D not certain. The sequences come from CD4+ or CD8+ T cells sorted from blood, collected in a trial of the OX40 agonist ivuxolimab. The CDR3: CASSNLGGNSGNTIYF. Written as DNA, the CDR3 is TGTGCCAGCAGCAACCTTGGCGGCAACTCTGGAAACACCATATATTTT.